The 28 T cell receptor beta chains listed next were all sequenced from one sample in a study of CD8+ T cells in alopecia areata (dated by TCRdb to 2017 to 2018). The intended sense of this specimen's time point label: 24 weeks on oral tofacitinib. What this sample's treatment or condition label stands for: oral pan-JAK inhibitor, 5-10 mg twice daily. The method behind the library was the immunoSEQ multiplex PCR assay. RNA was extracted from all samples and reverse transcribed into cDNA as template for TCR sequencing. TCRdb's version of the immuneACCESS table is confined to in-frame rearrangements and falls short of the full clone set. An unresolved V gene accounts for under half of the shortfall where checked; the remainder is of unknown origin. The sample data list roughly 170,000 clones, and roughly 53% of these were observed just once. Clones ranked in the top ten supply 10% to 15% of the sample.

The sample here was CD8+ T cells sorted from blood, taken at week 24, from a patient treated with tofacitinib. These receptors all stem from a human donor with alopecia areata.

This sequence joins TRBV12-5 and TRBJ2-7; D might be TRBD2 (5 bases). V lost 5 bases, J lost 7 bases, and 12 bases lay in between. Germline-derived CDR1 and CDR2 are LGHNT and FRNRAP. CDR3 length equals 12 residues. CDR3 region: CASGPHPGEQYF. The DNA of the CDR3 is TGTGCTAGTGGTCCCCACCCGGGGGAGCAGTACTTC.

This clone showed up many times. CDR3 bases: TGTGCCAGCAGCTTAGGTAGCGGGGGGGTTACAGATACGCAGTATTTT. The encoded protein is CASSLGSGGVTDTQYF. The chain joins TRBV7-2 to TRBJ2-3, with 11 bases fitting TRBD2. Germline lookup yields CDR1 SGHTA and CDR2 FQGNSA. The CDR3 extends over 16 amino acids. V lost 1 base and J lost 3; bases outside the gene matches: 3.

Written as DNA, the CDR3 is TGTGCCAGAGGGTCCGGGACTAGCGGGGGGGCCGGCACAGATACGCAGTATTTT. It is translated as CARGSGTSGGAGTDTQYF. V is TRBV2 and J is TRBJ2-3; 16 bases map to TRBD2. The germline V gene has CDR1 SNHLY and CDR2 FYNNEI. V gave up 9 bases and J gave up 1 base; unmatched junction bases: 10. The CDR3 is 18 residues long. The whole variable domain, remainder taken from reference TRBV2 and TRBJ2-3, is EPEVTQTPSHQVTQMGQEVILRCVPISNHLYFYWYRQILGQKVEFLVSFYNNEISEKSEIFDDQFSVERPDGSNFTLKIRSTKLEDSAMYFCARGSGTSGGAGTDTQYFGPGTRLTVL.

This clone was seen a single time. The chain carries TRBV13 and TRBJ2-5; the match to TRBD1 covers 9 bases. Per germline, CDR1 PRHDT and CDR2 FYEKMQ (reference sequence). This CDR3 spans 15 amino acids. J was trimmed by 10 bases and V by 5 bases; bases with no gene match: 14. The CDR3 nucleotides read TGTGCCAGCAGCCCAGAGGACAGGGGAAGAGACGGCCAGTACTTC. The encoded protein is CASSPEDRGRDGQYF. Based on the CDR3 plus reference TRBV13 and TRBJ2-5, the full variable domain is AAGVIQSPRHLIKEKRETATLKCYPIPRHDTVYWYQQGPGQDPQFLISFYEKMQSDKGSIPDRFSAQQFSDYHSELNMSSLELGDSALYFCASSPEDRGRDGQYFGPGTRLLVL.

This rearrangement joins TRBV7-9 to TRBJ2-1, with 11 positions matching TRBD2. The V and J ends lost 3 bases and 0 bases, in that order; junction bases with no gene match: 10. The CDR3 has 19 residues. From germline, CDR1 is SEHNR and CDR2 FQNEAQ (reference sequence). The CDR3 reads CASSFPTSGAFSSYNEQFF. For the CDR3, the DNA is TGTGCCAGCAGCTTCCCGACTAGCGGGGCCTTCAGCTCCTACAATGAGCAGTTCTTC.

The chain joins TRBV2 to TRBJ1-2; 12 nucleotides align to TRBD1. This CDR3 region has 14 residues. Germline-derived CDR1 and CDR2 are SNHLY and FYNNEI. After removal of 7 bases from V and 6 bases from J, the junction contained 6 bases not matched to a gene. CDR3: CASTRDRGRDGYTF. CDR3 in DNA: TGTGCCAGCACCCGGGACAGGGGGCGGGATGGCTACACCTTC.

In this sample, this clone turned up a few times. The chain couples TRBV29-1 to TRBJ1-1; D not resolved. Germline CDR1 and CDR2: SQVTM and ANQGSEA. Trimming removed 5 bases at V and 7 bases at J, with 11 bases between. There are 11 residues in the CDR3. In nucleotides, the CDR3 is TGCAGCGTTTGTGACACGTTTGAAGCTTTCTTT. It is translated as CSVCDTFEAFF.

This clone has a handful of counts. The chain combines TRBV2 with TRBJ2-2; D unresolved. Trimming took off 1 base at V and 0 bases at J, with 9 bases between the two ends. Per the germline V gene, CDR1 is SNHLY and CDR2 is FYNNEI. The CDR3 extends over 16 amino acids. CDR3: CASSEVPVANTGELFF. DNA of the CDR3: TGTGCCAGCAGTGAAGTCCCGGTAGCGAACACCGGGGAGCTGTTTTTT.

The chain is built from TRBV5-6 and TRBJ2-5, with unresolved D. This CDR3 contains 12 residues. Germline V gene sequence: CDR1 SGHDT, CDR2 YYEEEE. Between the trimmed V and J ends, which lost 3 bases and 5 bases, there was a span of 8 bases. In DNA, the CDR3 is TGTGCCAGCAGCTCTAGTCTGGAGACCCAGTACTTC. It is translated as CASSSSLETQYF.

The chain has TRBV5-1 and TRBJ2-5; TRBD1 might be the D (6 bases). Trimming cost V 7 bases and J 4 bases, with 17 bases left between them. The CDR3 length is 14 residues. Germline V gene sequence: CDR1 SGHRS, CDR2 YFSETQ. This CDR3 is CASDAGEIGETQYF. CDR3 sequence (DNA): TGCGCCAGCGATGCAGGGGAGATCGGAGAGACCCAGTACTTC.

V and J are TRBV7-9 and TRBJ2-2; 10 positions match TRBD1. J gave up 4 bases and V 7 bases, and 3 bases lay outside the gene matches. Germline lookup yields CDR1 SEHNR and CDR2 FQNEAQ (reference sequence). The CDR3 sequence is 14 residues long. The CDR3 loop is CASTGTGATGELFF. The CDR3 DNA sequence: TGTGCCAGCACCGGGACAGGGGCCACCGGGGAGCTGTTTTTT.

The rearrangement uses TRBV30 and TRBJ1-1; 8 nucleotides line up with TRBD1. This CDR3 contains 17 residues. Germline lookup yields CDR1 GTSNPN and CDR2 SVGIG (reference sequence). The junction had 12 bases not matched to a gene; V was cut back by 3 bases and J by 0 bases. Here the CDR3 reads CAWSPPDRGPMNTEAFF. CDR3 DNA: TGTGCCTGGAGCCCCCCTGACAGGGGCCCCATGAACACTGAAGCTTTCTTT. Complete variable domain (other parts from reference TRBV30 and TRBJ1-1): SQTIHQWPATLVQPVGSPLSLECTVEGTSNPNLYWYRQAAGRGLQLLFYSVGIGQISSEVPQNLSASRPQDRQFILSSKKLLLSDSGFYLCAWSPPDRGPMNTEAFFGQGTRLTVV.

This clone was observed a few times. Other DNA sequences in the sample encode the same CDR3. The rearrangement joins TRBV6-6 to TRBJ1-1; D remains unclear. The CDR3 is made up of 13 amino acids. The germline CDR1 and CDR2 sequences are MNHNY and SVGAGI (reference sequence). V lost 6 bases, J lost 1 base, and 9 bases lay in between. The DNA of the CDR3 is TGTGCCAGCAGCTCAGGATCGAACACTGAAGCTTTCTTT. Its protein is CASSSGSNTEAFF.

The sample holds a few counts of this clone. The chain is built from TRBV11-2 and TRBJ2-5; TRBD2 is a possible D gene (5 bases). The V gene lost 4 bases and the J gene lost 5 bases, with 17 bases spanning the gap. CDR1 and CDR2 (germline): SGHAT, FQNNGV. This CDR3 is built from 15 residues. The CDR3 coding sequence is TGTGCCAGCAGCTCCCTCGGGGATGGTAGGGAGACCCAGTACTTC. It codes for CASSSLGDGRETQYF.

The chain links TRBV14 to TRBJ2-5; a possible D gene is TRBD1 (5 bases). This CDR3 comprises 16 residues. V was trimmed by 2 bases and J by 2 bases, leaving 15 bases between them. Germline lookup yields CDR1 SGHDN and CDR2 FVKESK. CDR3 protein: CASSQSPNNRQETQYF. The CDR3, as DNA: TGTGCCAGCAGCCAATCTCCCAACAACAGGCAAGAGACCCAGTACTTC.

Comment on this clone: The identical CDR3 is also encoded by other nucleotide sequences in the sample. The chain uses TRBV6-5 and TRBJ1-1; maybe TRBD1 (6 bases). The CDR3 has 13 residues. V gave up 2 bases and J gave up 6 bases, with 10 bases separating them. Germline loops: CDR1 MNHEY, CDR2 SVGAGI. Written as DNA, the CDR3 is TGTGCCAGCAGTTACGGGGGGGCCCCTGAAGCTTTCTTT. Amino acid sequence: CASSYGGAPEAFF.

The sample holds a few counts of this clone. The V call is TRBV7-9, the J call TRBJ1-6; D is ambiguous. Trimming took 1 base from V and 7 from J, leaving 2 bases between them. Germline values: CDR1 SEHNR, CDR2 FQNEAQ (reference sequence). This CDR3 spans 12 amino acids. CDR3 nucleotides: TGTGCCAGCAGCTTAGGGAATTCACCCCTCCACTTT. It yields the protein CASSLGNSPLHF.

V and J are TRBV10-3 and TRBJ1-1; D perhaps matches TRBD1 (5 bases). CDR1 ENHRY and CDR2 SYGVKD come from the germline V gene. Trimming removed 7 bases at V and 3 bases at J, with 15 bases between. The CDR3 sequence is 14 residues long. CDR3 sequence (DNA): TGTGCCATCAAGGAAGGCAGGGAGGACACTGAAGCTTTCTTT. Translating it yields CAIKEGREDTEAFF.

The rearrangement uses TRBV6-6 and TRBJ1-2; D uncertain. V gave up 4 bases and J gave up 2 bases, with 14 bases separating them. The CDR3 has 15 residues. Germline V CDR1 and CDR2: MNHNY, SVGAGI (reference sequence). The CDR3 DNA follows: TGTGCCAGCAGTTTCGACATCCTAAGGAACTATGGCTACACCTTC. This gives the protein CASSFDILRNYGYTF.

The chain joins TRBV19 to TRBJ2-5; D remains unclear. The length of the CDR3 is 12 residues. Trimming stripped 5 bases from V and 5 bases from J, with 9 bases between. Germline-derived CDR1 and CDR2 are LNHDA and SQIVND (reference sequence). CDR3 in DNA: TGTGCCAGTAGTGACCTGCTGGAGACCCAGTACTTC. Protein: CASSDLLETQYF.

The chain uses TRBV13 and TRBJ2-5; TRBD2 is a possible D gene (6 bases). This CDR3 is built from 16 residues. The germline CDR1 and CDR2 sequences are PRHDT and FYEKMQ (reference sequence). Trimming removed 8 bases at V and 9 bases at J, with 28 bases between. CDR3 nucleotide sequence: TGTGCCAGCGAGCCCCTCGGCGGGGCATTCCCCAGGGCCCAGTACTTC. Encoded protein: CASEPLGGAFPRAQYF. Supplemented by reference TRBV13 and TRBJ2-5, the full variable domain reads AAGVIQSPRHLIKEKRETATLKCYPIPRHDTVYWYQQGPGQDPQFLISFYEKMQSDKGSIPDRFSAQQFSDYHSELNMSSLELGDSALYFCASEPLGGAFPRAQYFGPGTRLLVL.

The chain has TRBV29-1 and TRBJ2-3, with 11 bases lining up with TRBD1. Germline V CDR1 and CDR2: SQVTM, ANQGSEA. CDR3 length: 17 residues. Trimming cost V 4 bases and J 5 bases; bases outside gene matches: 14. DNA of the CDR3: TGCAGCGTTGGGGGCCTGTCCACGGGACAGGGGGTAGATACGCAGTATTTT. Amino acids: CSVGGLSTGQGVDTQYF.

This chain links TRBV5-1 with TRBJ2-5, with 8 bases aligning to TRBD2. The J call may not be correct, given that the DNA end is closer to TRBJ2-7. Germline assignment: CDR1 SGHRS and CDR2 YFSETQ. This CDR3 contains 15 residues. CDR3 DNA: TGCGCCAGCAGCTTAGGTGCGGGGGGATACTACGAGCAGTACTTC. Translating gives CASSLGAGGYYEQYF.

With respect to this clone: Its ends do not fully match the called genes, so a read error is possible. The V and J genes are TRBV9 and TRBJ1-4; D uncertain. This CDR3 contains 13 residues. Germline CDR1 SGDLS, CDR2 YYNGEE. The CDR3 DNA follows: TGTGCCAGCGGCGTAGGAACGGGGAGGAAACTGTTTTTT. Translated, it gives CASGVGTGRKLFF.

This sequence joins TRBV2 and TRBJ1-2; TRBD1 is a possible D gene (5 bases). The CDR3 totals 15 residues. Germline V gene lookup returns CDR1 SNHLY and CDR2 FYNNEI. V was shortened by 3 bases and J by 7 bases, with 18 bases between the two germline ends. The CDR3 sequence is CASSDMIRGAPGYTF. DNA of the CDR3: TGTGCCAGCAGTGATATGATCCGAGGGGCGCCTGGCTACACCTTC.

The CDR3 spells CASSLKTALMNTEAFF. In DNA form, the CDR3 reads TGTGCCAGCAGCTTAAAGACGGCGCTCATGAACACTGAAGCTTTCTTT. The chain links TRBV5-6 to TRBJ1-1, with D unresolved. Per the germline V gene, CDR1 is SGHDT and CDR2 is YYEEEE. The germline V and J ends were trimmed by 2 bases and 0 bases, with 14 bases remaining between them. CDR3 length: 16 amino acids.

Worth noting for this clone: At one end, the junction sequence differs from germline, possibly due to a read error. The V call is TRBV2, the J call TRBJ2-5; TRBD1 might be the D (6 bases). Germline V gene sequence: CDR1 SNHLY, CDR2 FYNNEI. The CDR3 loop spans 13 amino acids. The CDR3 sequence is CASMYSNGQGIDF. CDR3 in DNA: TGTGCCAGCATGTACTCCAATGGGCAGGGGATTGACTTC.

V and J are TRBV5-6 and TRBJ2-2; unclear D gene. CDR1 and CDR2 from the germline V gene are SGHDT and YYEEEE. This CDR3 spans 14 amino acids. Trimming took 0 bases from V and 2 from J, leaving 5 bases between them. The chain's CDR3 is CASSLEGNTGELFF. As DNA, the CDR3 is TGTGCCAGCAGCTTGGAGGGAAACACCGGGGAGCTGTTTTTT. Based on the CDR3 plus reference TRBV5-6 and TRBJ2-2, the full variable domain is DAGVTQSPTHLIKTRGQQVTLRCSPKSGHDTVSWYQQALGQGPQFIFQYYEEEERQRGNFPDRFSGHQFPNYSSELNVNALLLGDSALYLCASSLEGNTGELFFGEGSRLTVL.